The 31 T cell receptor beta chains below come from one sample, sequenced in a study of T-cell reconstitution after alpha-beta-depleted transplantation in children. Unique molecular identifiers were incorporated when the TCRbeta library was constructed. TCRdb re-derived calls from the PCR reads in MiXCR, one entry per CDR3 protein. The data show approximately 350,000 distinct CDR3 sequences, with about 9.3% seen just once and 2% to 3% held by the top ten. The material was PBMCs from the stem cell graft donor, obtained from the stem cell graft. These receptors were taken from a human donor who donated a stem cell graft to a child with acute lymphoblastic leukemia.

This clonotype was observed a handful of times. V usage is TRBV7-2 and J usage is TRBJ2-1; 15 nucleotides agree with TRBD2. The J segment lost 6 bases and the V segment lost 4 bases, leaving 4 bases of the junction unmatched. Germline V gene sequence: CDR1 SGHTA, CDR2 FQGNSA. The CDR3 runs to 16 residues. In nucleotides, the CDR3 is TGTGCCAGCAGCTCGGGACTAGCGGGAGGAGGCAATGAGCAGTTCTTC. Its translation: CASSSGLAGGGNEQFF.

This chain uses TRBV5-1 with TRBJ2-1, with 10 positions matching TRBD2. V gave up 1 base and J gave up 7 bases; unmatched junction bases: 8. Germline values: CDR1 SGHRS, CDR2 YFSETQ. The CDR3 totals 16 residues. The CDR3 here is CASSLLPSGSFNEQFF. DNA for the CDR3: TGCGCCAGCAGCTTGTTGCCTAGCGGGAGTTTTAATGAGCAGTTCTTC.

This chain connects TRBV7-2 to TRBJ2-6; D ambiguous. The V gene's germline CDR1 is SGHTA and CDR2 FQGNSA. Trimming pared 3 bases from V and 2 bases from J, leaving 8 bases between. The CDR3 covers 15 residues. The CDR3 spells CASSFGVTGANVLTF. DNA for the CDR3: TGTGCCAGCAGCTTTGGGGTAACTGGGGCCAACGTCCTGACTTTC. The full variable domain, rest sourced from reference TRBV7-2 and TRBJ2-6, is GAGVSQSPSNKVTEKGKDVELRCDPISGHTALYWYRQSLGQGLEFLIYFQGNSAPDKSGLPSDRFSAERTGGSVSTLTIQRTQQEDSAVYLCASSFGVTGANVLTFGAGSRLTVL.

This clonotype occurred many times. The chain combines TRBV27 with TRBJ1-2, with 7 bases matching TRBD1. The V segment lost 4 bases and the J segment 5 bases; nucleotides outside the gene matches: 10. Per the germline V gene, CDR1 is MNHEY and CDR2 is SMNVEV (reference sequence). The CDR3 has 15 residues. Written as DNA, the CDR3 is TGTGCCAGCAGTTCCGACCGGGACAGTCCATATGGCTACACCTTC. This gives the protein CASSSDRDSPYGYTF.

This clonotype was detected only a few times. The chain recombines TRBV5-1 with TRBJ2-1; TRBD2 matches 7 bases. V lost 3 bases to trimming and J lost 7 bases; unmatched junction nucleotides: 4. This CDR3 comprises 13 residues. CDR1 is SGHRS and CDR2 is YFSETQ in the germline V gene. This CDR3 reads CASSWGGKNEQFF. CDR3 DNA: TGCGCCAGCAGCTGGGGAGGGAAGAATGAGCAGTTCTTC.

CDR3 amino acids: CASSQDVRWIFSEQYF. In DNA, the CDR3 is TGTGCCAGCAGCCAAGACGTTCGGTGGATCTTCTCCGAGCAGTACTTC. V is TRBV6-2 or TRBV6-3 and J is TRBJ2-7; no firm D call. The CDR3 length is 16 residues. Germline V lookup: CDR1 MNHEY, CDR2 SVGEGT. V was pared by 6 bases and J by 6 bases, with 24 bases between.

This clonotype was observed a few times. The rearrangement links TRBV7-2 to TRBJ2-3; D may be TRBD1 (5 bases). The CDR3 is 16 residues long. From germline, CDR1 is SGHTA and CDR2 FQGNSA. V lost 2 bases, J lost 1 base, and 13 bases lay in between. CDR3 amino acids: CASSLRYRRRTDTQYF. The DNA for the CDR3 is TGTGCCAGCAGCTTACGCTACAGGCGACGCACAGATACGCAGTATTTT. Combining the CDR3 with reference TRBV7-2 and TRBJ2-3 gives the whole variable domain GAGVSQSPSNKVTEKGKDVELRCDPISGHTALYWYRQSLGQGLEFLIYFQGNSAPDKSGLPSDRFSAERTGGSVSTLTIQRTQQEDSAVYLCASSLRYRRRTDTQYFGPGTRLTVL.

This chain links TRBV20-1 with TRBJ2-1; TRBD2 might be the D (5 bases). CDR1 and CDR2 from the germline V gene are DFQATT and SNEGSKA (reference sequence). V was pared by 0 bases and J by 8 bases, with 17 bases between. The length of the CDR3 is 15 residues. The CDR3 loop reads CSARDLSGSAYEQFF. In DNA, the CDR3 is TGCAGTGCTAGAGATCTTAGTGGGAGTGCCTATGAGCAGTTCTTC.

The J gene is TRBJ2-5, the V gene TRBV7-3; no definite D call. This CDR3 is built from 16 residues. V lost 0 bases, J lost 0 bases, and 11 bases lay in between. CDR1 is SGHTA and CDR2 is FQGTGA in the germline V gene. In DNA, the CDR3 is TGTGCCAGCAGCTTAACCCCGGGTGGGTACCAAGAGACCCAGTACTTC. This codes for CASSLTPGGYQETQYF.

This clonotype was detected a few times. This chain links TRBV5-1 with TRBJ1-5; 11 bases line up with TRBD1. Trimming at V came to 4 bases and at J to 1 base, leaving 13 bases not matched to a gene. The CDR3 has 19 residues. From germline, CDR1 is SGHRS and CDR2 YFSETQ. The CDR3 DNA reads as TGCGCCAGCAGCCAGTTAACCGGGACAGGGGGTTGGAGCAATCAGCCCCAGCATTTT. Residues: CASSQLTGTGGWSNQPQHF.

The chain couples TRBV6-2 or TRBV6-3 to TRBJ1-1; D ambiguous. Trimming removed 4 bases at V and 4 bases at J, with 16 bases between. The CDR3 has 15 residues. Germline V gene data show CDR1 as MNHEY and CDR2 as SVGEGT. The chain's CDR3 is CASSSARAAGTEAFF. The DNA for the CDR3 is TGTGCCAGCAGTTCCGCCCGGGCCGCGGGCACTGAAGCTTTCTTT.

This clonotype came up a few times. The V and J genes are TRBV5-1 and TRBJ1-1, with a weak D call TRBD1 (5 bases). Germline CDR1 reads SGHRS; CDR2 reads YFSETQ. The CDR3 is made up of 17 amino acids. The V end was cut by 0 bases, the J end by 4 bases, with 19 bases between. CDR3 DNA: TGCGCCAGCAGCTTGGGCAGTAGGGGACGGAGCGGCACTGAAGCTTTCTTT. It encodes CASSLGSRGRSGTEAFF.

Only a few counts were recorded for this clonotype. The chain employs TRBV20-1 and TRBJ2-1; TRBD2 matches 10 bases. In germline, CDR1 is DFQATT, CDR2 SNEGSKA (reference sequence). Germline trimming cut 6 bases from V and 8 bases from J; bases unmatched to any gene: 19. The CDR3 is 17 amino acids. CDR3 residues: CSALPGTSASARDEQFF. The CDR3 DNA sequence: TGCAGTGCCCTTCCCGGGACTAGCGCATCAGCTAGGGATGAGCAGTTCTTC.

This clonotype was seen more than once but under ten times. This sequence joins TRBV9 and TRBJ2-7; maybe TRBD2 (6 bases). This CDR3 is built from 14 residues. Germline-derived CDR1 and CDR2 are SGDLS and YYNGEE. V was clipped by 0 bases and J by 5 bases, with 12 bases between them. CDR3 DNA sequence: TGTGCCAGCAGCGTAGGCGGGACTTGGGACGAGCAGTACTTC. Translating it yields CASSVGGTWDEQYF.

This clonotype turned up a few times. The CDR3 sequence is CASSLWGEDTQYF. As DNA, the CDR3 is TGCGCCAGCAGCTTGTGGGGGGAAGATACGCAGTATTTT. This rearrangement joins TRBV5-1 to TRBJ2-3; a weak D match, TRBD2 (6 bases). The V and J ends lost 1 base and 5 bases respectively, with 8 bases between them. The germline V gene has CDR1 SGHRS and CDR2 YFSETQ. This CDR3 is 13 amino acids long. The full variable domain, with the rest looked up from reference TRBV5-1 and TRBJ2-3, is KAGVTQTPRYLIKTRGQQVTLSCSPISGHRSVSWYQQTPGQGLQFLFEYFSETQRNKGNFPGRFSGRQFSNSRSEMNVSTLELGDSALYLCASSLWGEDTQYFGPGTRLTVL.

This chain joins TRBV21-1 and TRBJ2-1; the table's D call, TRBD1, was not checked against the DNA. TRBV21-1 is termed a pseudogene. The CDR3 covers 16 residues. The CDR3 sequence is CASSKFSVWGKSEQFF. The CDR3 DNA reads TGTGCCAGCAGCAAATTTAGCGTCTGGGGCAAGAGTGAGCAGTTCTTC.

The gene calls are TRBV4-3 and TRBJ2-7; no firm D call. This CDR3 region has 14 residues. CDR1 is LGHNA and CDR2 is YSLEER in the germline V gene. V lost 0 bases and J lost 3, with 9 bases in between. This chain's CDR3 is CASSQDSDIYEQYF. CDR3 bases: TGCGCCAGCAGCCAAGATTCTGACATCTACGAGCAGTACTTC.

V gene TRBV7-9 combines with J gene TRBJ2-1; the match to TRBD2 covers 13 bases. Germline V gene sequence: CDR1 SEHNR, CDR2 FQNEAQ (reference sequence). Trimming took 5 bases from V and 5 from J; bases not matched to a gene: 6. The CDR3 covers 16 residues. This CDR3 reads CASSRRGLAGHNEQFF. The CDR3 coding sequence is TGTGCCAGCAGCAGGAGGGGACTAGCGGGACACAATGAGCAGTTCTTC.

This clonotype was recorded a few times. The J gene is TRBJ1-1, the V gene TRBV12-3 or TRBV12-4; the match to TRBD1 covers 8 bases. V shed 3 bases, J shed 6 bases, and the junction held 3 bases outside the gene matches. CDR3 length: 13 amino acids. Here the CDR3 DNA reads TGTGCCAGCAGTTTTACAGGGGGGGCTGAAGCTTTCTTT. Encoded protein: CASSFTGGAEAFF.

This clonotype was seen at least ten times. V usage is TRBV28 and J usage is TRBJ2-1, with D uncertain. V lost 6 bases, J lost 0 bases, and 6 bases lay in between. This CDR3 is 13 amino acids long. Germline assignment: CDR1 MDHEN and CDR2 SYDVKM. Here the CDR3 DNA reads TGTGCCAGCAGACCCAGCTCCTACAATGAGCAGTTCTTC. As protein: CASRPSSYNEQFF.

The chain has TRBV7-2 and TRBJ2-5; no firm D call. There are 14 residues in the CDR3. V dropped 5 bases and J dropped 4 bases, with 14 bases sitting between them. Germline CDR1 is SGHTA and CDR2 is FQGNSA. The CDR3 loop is CASSQFLGVETQYF. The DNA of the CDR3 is TGTGCCAGCAGCCAATTCCTGGGCGTAGAGACCCAGTACTTC.

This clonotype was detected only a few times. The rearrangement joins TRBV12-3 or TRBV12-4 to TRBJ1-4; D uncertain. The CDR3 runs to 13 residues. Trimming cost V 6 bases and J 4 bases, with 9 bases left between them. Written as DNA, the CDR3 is TGTGCCAGCAGCATGATGAGTAATGAAAAACTGTTTTTT. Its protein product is CASSMMSNEKLFF.

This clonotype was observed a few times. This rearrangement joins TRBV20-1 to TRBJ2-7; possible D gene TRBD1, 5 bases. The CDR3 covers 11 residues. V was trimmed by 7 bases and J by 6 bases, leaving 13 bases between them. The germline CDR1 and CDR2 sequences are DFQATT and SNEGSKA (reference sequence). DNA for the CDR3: TGCAGTGTTCAGGGCGCCTCCGAGCAGTACTTC. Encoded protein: CSVQGASEQYF.

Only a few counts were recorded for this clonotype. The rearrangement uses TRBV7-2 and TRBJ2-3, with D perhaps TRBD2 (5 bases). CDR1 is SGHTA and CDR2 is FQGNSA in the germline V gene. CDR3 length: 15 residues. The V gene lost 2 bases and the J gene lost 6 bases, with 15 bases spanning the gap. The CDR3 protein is CASSLSPNPGDTQYF. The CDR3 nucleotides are TGTGCCAGCAGCTTATCCCCCAACCCGGGGGATACGCAGTATTTT.

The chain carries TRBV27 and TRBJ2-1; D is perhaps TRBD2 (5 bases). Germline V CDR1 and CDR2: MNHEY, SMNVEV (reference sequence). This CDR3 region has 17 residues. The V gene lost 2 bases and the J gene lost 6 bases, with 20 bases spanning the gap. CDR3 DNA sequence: TGTGCCAGCAGTTTAAGCCGACATTTTGGGAGAGCCAATGAGCAGTTCTTC. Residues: CASSLSRHFGRANEQFF.

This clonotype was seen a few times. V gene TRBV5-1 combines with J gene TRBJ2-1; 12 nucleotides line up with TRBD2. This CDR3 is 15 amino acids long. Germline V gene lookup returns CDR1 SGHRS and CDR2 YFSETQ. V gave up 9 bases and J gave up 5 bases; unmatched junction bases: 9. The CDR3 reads CATTSGRRGNNEQFF. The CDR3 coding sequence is TGCGCCACGACTAGCGGGAGAAGGGGAAACAATGAGCAGTTCTTC.

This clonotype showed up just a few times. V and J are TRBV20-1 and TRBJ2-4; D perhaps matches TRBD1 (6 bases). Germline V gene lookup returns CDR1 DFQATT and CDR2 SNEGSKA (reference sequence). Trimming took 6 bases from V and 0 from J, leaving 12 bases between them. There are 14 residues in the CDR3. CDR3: CSASQGLAKNIQYF. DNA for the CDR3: TGCAGTGCCTCACAGGGCTTAGCCAAAAACATTCAGTACTTC.

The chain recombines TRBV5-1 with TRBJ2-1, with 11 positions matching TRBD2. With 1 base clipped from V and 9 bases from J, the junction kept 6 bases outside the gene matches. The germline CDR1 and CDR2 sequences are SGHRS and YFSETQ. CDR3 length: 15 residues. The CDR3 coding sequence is TGCGCCAGCAGCTTGTTGACTAGCGGGAAGTGTGAGCAGTTCTTC. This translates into CASSLLTSGKCEQFF.

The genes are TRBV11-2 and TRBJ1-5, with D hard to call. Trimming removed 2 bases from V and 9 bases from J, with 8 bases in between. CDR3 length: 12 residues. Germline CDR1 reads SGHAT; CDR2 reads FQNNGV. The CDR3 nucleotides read TGTGCCAGCAGCTTACCGGGCGGGCCCCAGCATTTT. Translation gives CASSLPGGPQHF.

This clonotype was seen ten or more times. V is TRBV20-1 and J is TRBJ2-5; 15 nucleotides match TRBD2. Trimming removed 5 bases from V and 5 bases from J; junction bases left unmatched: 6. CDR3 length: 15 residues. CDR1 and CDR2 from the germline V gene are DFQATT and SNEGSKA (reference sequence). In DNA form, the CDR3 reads TGCAGTGCTTCCAGGACTAGCGGGAGGGCGGAGACCCAGTACTTC. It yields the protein CSASRTSGRAETQYF.

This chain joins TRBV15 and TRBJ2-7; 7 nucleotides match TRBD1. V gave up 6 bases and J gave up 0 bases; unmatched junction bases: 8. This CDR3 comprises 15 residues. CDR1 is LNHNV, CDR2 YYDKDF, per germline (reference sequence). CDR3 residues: CATSPRGDSSYEQYF. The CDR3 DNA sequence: TGTGCCACCAGTCCCCGTGGGGACAGCTCCTACGAGCAGTACTTC.